Below, one T cell receptor beta chain is given with its context. CDR1 and CDR2 (germline): SGHDT, YYEEEE. V lost 5 bases to trimming and J lost 4 bases; unmatched junction nucleotides: 7. The CDR3 contains 14 residues. Here immunoSEQ multiplex PCR was the method, and the copy in TCRdb shows in-frame clones only, minus some. In the table there are under 65,000 clones, around 93% of which are singletons. These data come from a study of T cell changes during pregnancy in multiple sclerosis. Specimen: CD4+ T cells from peripheral blood mononuclear cells, collected after pregnancy. The chain is built from TRBV5-6 and TRBJ1-2; 8 bases fit TRBD1. This TCR was recovered from a female donor with multiple sclerosis, enrolled in a pregnancy study. Here the CDR3 reads CASRTDRVSYGYTF. In nucleotides, the CDR3 is TGTGCCAGCAGAACGGACAGGGTTTCCTATGGCTACACCTTC. Filled out from reference TRBV5-6 and TRBJ1-2, the complete variable domain reads DAGVTQSPTHLIKTRGQQVTLRCSPKSGHDTVSWYQQALGQGPQFIFQYYEEEERQRGNFPDRFSGHQFPNYSSELNVNALLLGDSALYLCASRTDRVSYGYTFGSGTRLTVV.